These 14 T cell receptor beta chains were sequenced from one sample in a study of cytomegalovirus exposure and HLA in healthy donors. Both 60 Vbeta primers and 13 Jbeta primers went into the PCR. The repertoire was sequenced with immunoSEQ multiplex PCR; TCRdb's copy has only in-frame clones and lacks some. The sample has fewer than 100,000 clones; around four fifths are singletons. Sequenced: PBMCs. The origin of the receptors is a male donor in good health and CMV-seropositive.

V and J are TRBV6-5 and TRBJ2-3; the match to TRBD2 covers 10 bases. The V segment lost 9 bases and the J segment 3 bases; nucleotides outside the gene matches: 9. The CDR3 is 15 residues long. Germline CDR1 MNHEY, CDR2 SVGAGI. CDR3 DNA: TGTGCCAGTCTTACGCTAGCGGGGGCGACAGATACGCAGTATTTT. Its protein is CASLTLAGATDTQYF.

The chain recombines TRBV2 with TRBJ2-7; 10 bases align to TRBD1. Germline V gene lookup returns CDR1 SNHLY and CDR2 FYNNEI. Unmatched junction bases numbered 3, after V lost 6 bases and J lost 4 bases. The CDR3 has 13 amino acids. CDR3 sequence: CASSRDRGYEQYF. The CDR3 coding sequence is TGTGCCAGCAGCCGGGACAGGGGTTACGAGCAGTACTTC.

The J gene is TRBJ1-4, the V gene TRBV28; 8 nucleotides align to TRBD1. J lost 2 bases, V lost 5 bases, and 10 bases had no gene match. Looked up from germline, CDR1 is MDHEN and CDR2 is SYDVKM. The CDR3 is made up of 17 amino acids. CDR3 amino acids: CASSRTGRFGTNEKLFF. The CDR3 DNA reads as TGTGCCAGCAGTCGGACAGGGCGGTTTGGGACTAATGAAAAACTGTTTTTT.

This clone was seen a few times. The V and J genes are TRBV27 and TRBJ1-5; no reliable D call. Germline CDR1 is MNHEY and CDR2 is SMNVEV (reference sequence). Trimming pared 2 bases from V and 4 bases from J, leaving 12 bases between. The CDR3 sequence is 15 residues long. CDR3 DNA sequence: TGTGCCAGCAGTTTACTAAGAGGGTCTAATCAGCCCCAGCATTTT. Its protein is CASSLLRGSNQPQHF.

The gene calls are TRBV5-1 and TRBJ1-3; 9 bases are a match to TRBD1. V gave up 6 bases and J gave up 2 bases; unmatched junction bases: 9. CDR3 size: 16 residues. Germline V gene data show CDR1 as SGHRS and CDR2 as YFSETQ. Here the CDR3 DNA reads TGCGCCAGCACGGGGACCGGACAGGGGACTGGAAACACCATATATTTT. Translating gives CASTGTGQGTGNTIYF.

The rearrangement uses TRBV11-2 and TRBJ2-7; 10 nucleotides agree with TRBD2. The CDR3 contains 15 residues. Germline assignment: CDR1 SGHAT and CDR2 FQNNGV. Trimming took 4 bases from V and 3 from J; bases not matched to a gene: 6. The CDR3 reads CASSSYSGRSYEQYF. The CDR3 nucleotides are TGTGCCAGCAGCTCCTATAGCGGGAGGAGCTACGAGCAGTACTTC.

This chain joins TRBV10-1 and TRBJ2-2, with 7 bases matching TRBD1. V dropped 3 bases and J dropped 4; count of bases not matched to a gene: 5. CDR1 WNHNN and CDR2 SYGVQD come from the germline V gene (reference sequence). The length of the CDR3 is 15 residues. The CDR3 spells CASSDPGQSTGELFF. The CDR3, as DNA: TGCGCCAGCAGTGACCCGGGACAGTCCACCGGGGAGCTGTTTTTT.

The rearrangement uses TRBV29-1 and TRBJ2-2; TRBD2 aligns across 8 bases. Germline assignment: CDR1 SQVTM and CDR2 ANQGSEA. This CDR3 region has 14 residues. Unmatched junction bases numbered 4, after V lost 7 bases and J lost 0 bases. The chain's CDR3 is CSAPGLANTGELFF. For the CDR3, the DNA is TGCAGCGCCCCGGGACTAGCGAACACCGGGGAGCTGTTTTTT.

V gene TRBV19 combines with J gene TRBJ2-4; 10 bases are a match to TRBD2. Trimming cost V 5 bases and J 9 bases; bases outside gene matches: 13. Germline CDR1 is LNHDA and CDR2 is SQIVND (reference sequence). CDR3 length equals 16 residues. CDR3 amino acids: CASSFSGGNFGAIQYF. The CDR3 DNA is TGTGCCAGTAGTTTTAGCGGGGGGAATTTTGGGGCCATTCAGTACTTC.

The chain links TRBV9 to TRBJ1-3; D is perhaps TRBD1 (6 bases). CDR1 is SGDLS and CDR2 is YYNGEE in the germline V gene. This CDR3 comprises 13 residues. The V end was cut by 4 bases, the J end by 1 base, with 6 bases between. CDR3 amino acids: CASSTGSGNTIYF. CDR3 bases: TGTGCCAGCAGCACAGGGTCTGGAAACACCATATATTTT. Filled out from reference TRBV9 and TRBJ1-3, the complete variable domain reads DSGVTQTPKHLITATGQRVTLRCSPRSGDLSVYWYQQSLDQGLQFLIQYYNGEERAKGNILERFSAQQFPDLHSELNLSSLELGDSALYFCASSTGSGNTIYFGEGSWLTVV.

The V gene is TRBV7-9, the J gene TRBJ2-7; D is perhaps TRBD1 (6 bases). V shed 5 bases and J shed 7 bases, with 18 bases lying between them. Germline CDR1 reads SEHNR; CDR2 reads FQNEAQ (reference sequence). CDR3 length: 14 residues. The chain's CDR3 is CASSPTGRGGEQYF. The CDR3 DNA is TGTGCCAGCAGCCCCACAGGGAGAGGAGGTGAGCAGTACTTC.

The CDR3 DNA follows: TGCGCCAGCAGCGGGGACCGCGGACAGAGGAACACTGAAGCTTTCTTT. It is translated as CASSGDRGQRNTEAFF. This rearrangement joins TRBV5-1 to TRBJ1-1, with D tentatively TRBD1 (6 bases). Germline CDR1 and CDR2: SGHRS and YFSETQ. The CDR3 spans 16 residues. V was trimmed by 4 bases and J by 1 base, leaving 17 bases between them.

Only one count was recorded for this clone. J is TRBJ2-3 and V is TRBV6-4; the match to TRBD2 covers 7 bases. V lost 6 bases to trimming and J lost 2 bases; unmatched junction nucleotides: 2. CDR3 length: 13 residues. Germline loops: CDR1 MRHNA, CDR2 SNTAGT. This chain's CDR3 is CASSAGDTDTQYF. As DNA, the CDR3 is TGTGCCAGCAGCGCGGGGGACACAGATACGCAGTATTTT.

This chain connects TRBV27 to TRBJ2-3; 8 bases align to TRBD2. The CDR3 is 15 amino acids. Looked up from germline, CDR1 is MNHEY and CDR2 is SMNVEV (reference sequence). Losses at the gene ends were 6 bases for V and 1 base for J; bases not matched to a gene: 6. The DNA of the CDR3 is TGTGCCAGCAGGAAGCGGGAGTGGGGCACAGATACGCAGTATTTT. It codes for CASRKREWGTDTQYF.